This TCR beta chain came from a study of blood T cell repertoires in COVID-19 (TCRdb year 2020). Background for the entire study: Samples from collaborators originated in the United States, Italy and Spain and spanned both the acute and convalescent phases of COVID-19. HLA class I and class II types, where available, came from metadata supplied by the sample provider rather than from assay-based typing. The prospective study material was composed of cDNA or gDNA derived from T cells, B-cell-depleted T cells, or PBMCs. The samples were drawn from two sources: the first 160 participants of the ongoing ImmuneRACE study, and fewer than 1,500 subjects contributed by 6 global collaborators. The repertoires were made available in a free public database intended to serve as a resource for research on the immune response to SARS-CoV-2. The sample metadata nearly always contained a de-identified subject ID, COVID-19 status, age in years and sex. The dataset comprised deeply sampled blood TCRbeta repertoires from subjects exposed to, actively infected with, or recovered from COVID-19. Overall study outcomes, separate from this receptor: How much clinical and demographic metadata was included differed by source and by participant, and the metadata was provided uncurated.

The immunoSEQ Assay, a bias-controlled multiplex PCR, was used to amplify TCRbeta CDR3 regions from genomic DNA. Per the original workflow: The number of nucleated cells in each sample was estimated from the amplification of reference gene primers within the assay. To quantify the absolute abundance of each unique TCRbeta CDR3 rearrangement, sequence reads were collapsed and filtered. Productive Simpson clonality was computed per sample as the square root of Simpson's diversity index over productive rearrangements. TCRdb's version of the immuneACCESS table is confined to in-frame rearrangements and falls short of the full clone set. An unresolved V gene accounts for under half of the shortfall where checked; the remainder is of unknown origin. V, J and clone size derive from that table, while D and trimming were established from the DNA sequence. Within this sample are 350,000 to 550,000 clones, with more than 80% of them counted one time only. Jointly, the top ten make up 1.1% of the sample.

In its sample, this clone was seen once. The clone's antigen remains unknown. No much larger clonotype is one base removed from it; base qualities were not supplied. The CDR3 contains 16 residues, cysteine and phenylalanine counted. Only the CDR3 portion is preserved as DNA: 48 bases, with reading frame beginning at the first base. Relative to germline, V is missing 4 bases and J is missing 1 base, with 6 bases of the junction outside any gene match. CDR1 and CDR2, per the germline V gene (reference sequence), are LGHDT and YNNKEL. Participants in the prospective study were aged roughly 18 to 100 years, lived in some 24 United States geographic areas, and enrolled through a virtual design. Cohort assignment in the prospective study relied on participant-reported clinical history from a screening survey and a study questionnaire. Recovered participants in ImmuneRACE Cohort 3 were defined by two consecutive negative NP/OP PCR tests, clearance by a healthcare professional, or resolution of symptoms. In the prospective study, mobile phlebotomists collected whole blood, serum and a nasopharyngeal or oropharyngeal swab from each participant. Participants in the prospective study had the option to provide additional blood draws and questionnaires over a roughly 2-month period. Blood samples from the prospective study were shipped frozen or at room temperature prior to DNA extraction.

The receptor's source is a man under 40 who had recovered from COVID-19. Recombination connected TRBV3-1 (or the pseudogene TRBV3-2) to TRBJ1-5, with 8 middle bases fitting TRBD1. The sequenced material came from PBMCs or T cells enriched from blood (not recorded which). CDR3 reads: CASSPGQGGSNQPQHF. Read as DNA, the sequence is TGTGCCAGCAGCCCAGGACAGGGCGGGAGCAATCAGCCCCAGCATTTT.